These 26 T cell receptor beta chains were all obtained from the same sample, sequenced in a study of control samples from healthy donors and cancer patients. TCRdb's table, derived via immunoSEQ multiplex PCR, lists solely in-frame clones and lacks some. The sample yields 110,000 or so clones, just under 85% seen once. Sequencing used blood. The receptor source for this set is a man aged 18 to 35 in good health.

V and J are TRBV4-2 and TRBJ1-1; D is possibly TRBD1 (6 bases). The length of the CDR3 is 15 residues. Germline CDR1 and CDR2: LGHNA and YNFKEQ. V gave up 1 base and J gave up 4 bases, with 13 bases separating them. In DNA form, the CDR3 reads TGTGCCAGCAGCCAAGTGGTCGACAGGCCCACTGAAGCTTTCTTT. As protein: CASSQVVDRPTEAFF.

The rearrangement links TRBV10-3 to TRBJ2-2, with 7 bases that match TRBD2. CDR1 is ENHRY, CDR2 SYGVKD, per germline. CDR3 size: 14 residues. J gave up 5 bases and V 6 bases, and 6 bases lay outside the gene matches. In nucleotides, the CDR3 is TGTGCCATCAGGTCGAGCGGGGTTACCGGGGAGCTGTTTTTT. Residues: CAIRSSGVTGELFF.

The V gene is TRBV6-1, the J gene TRBJ1-2; TRBD1 is a possible D gene (6 bases). The CDR3 length is 17 residues. Germline assignment: CDR1 MNHNS and CDR2 SASEGT. V was clipped by 3 bases and J by 0 bases, with 17 bases between them. CDR3: CASSDLFQRGTNYGYTF. As DNA, the CDR3 is TGTGCCAGCAGTGATTTATTTCAGAGGGGGACTAACTATGGCTACACCTTC.

The chain joins TRBV4-3 to TRBJ2-7, with 15 bases matching TRBD2. J was trimmed by 0 bases and V by 2 bases; bases with no gene match: 5. CDR1 and CDR2 (germline): LGHNA, YSLEER. The CDR3 contains 18 residues. The CDR3 DNA sequence: TGCGCCAGCAGCCAACAGGGGACTAGCGGGAGGAACTCCTACGAGCAGTACTTC. Protein: CASSQQGTSGRNSYEQYF.

This clone was detected a few times. This chain's CDR3 is CASTPGVSNQPQHF. The CDR3 bases are TGTGCCTCCACGCCCGGAGTTAGCAATCAGCCCCAGCATTTT. The chain recombines TRBV9 with TRBJ1-5; D is uncertain. Trimming took 10 bases from V and 0 from J, leaving 14 bases between them. This CDR3 has 14 residues. Germline V gives CDR1 SGDLS, CDR2 YYNGEE.

The genes are TRBV9 and TRBJ1-3; D is ambiguous. Germline V gives CDR1 SGDLS, CDR2 YYNGEE. The CDR3 extends over 14 amino acids. Trimming left V 2 bases short and J 2 bases short, with 8 bases between. CDR3 in amino acids: CASSVYGPGNTIYF. CDR3 DNA sequence: TGTGCCAGCAGCGTCTACGGACCTGGAAACACCATATATTTT.

The chain carries TRBV7-6 and TRBJ2-6; D might be TRBD2 (5 bases). Germline V gene sequence: CDR1 SGHVS, CDR2 FNYEAQ. V shed 1 base and J shed 2 bases, with 12 bases lying between them. The CDR3 is 17 residues long. The CDR3 region is CASSLGVAPTGANVLTF. CDR3 DNA sequence: TGTGCCAGCAGCTTAGGCGTAGCGCCAACTGGGGCCAACGTCCTGACTTTC. Using reference TRBV7-6 and TRBJ2-6 for the parts outside the CDR3, the full variable domain is GAGVSQSPRYKVTKRGQDVALRCDPISGHVSLYWYRQALGQGPEFLTYFNYEAQQDKSGLPNDRFSAERPEGSISTLTIQRTEQRDSAMYRCASSLGVAPTGANVLTFGAGSRLTVL.

J is TRBJ2-4 and V is TRBV9; the match to TRBD1 covers 9 bases. Germline V gene sequence: CDR1 SGDLS, CDR2 YYNGEE. J was trimmed by 3 bases and V by 4 bases; bases with no gene match: 20. CDR3 length: 20 residues. The CDR3 sequence is CASSPTLLMGQGGDKNIQYF. The CDR3 nucleotides are TGTGCCAGCAGCCCAACCCTACTTATGGGACAGGGTGGAGACAAAAACATTCAGTACTTC. The full variable domain, with the rest looked up from reference TRBV9 and TRBJ2-4, is DSGVTQTPKHLITATGQRVTLRCSPRSGDLSVYWYQQSLDQGLQFLIQYYNGEERAKGNILERFSAQQFPDLHSELNLSSLELGDSALYFCASSPTLLMGQGGDKNIQYFGAGTRLSVL.

This sequence joins TRBV4-1 and TRBJ2-1; possibly TRBD1 for D (6 bases). This CDR3 has 16 amino acids. Trimming removed 1 base from V and 0 bases from J, with 10 bases in between. Germline-derived CDR1 and CDR2 are MGHRA and YSYEKL. DNA of the CDR3: TGCGCCAGCAGCCAAGGACAGGATAGCTCCTACAATGAGCAGTTCTTC. This encodes CASSQGQDSSYNEQFF.

This chain connects TRBV7-9 to TRBJ1-3, with D possibly TRBD1 on 5 matching bases. V lost 7 bases and J lost 1, with 20 bases in between. CDR3 length: 17 residues. Per the germline V gene, CDR1 is SEHNR and CDR2 is FQNEAQ (reference sequence). CDR3 sequence reads: CASILVGGDRSGNTIYF. CDR3 nucleotide sequence: TGTGCCAGCATTCTTGTGGGGGGAGATAGGTCTGGAAACACCATATATTTT. The full variable domain, its missing parts supplied by reference TRBV7-9 and TRBJ1-3, is DTGVSQNPRHKITKRGQNVTFRCDPISEHNRLYWYRQTLGQGPEFLTYFQNEAQLEKSRLLSDRFSAERPKGSFSTLEIQRTEQGDSAMYLCASILVGGDRSGNTIYFGEGSWLTVV.

The gene calls are TRBV7-9 and TRBJ1-6, with a tentative D call TRBD1 (5 bases). CDR3 length: 17 amino acids. CDR1 SEHNR and CDR2 FQNEAQ come from the germline V gene (reference sequence). The germline V and J ends were trimmed by 1 base and 2 bases, with 12 bases remaining between them. The CDR3 sequence: CASSLDLAGAYNSPLHF. CDR3 sequence (DNA): TGTGCCAGCAGCTTAGATCTTGCGGGGGCCTATAATTCACCCCTCCACTTT.

The chain employs TRBV7-9 and TRBJ1-2, with 8 bases matching TRBD1. V was pared by 1 base and J by 4 bases, with 5 bases of the junction left unmatched. Germline CDR1 SEHNR, CDR2 FQNEAQ (reference sequence). The CDR3 is made up of 15 amino acids. The CDR3 DNA is TGTGCCAGCAGCTTAGGGACAGGGTTCCCCTATGGCTACACCTTC. Its protein product is CASSLGTGFPYGYTF.

J is TRBJ2-7 and V is TRBV28, with D perhaps TRBD1 (6 bases). CDR1 is MDHEN and CDR2 is SYDVKM in the germline V gene. The length of the CDR3 is 15 residues. Trimming pared 8 bases from V and 2 bases from J, leaving 19 bases between. The CDR3 region is CASFWGRRVPYEQYV. The CDR3 region has the DNA TGTGCCAGCTTCTGGGGGCGAAGAGTTCCCTACGAGCAGTACGTC.

The chain carries TRBV6-1 and TRBJ2-7; TRBD1 aligns across 11 bases. CDR3 length: 18 residues. Germline V CDR1 and CDR2: MNHNS, SASEGT. J lost 3 bases, V lost 2 bases, and 12 bases had no gene match. CDR3 DNA: TGTGCCAGCAGTGAAACGGCGTCGGGACAGGGGGTAAGCTACGAGCAGTACGTC. Encoded protein: CASSETASGQGVSYEQYV.

To note about this clone: The identical CDR3 is also encoded by other nucleotide sequences in the sample. The chain couples TRBV6-2 or TRBV6-3 to TRBJ1-1, with D hard to call. Germline V CDR1 and CDR2: MNHEY, SVGEGT. V gave up 5 bases and J gave up 2 bases, with 3 bases separating them. There are 11 residues in the CDR3. This chain's CDR3 is CASSRNTEAFF. Written as DNA, the CDR3 is TGTGCCAGCAGTCGAAACACTGAAGCTTTCTTT.

The sample holds one count of this clone. The CDR3 DNA reads TGTGCCAGCAGTTACCCGGCCACACTTGAAGCTTTCTTT. Protein: CASSYPATLEAFF. The rearrangement joins TRBV6-6 to TRBJ1-1; no firm D call. V lost 2 bases to trimming and J lost 7 bases, with 11 bases between them. The germline CDR1 and CDR2 sequences are MNHNY and SVGAGI (reference sequence). This CDR3 has 13 amino acids.

This sequence joins TRBV7-2 and TRBJ1-1, with TRBD1 identical over 8 bases. The CDR3 spans 15 residues. CDR1 is SGHTA, CDR2 FQGNSA, per germline. With V trimmed by 3 bases and J by 2 bases, 5 bases remained unmatched. In DNA form, the CDR3 reads TGTGCCAGCAGCTTGTCGACAGGGGTTAACACTGAAGCTTTCTTT. It yields the protein CASSLSTGVNTEAFF.

V and J are TRBV7-2 and TRBJ2-7; 9 nucleotides match TRBD1. V dropped 5 bases and J dropped 6; count of bases not matched to a gene: 2. The CDR3 length is 12 residues. Per germline, CDR1 SGHTA and CDR2 FQGNSA. In DNA form, the CDR3 reads TGTGCCAGCAGCCGGACAGGGGTCGAGCAGTACTTC. This codes for CASSRTGVEQYF.

The CDR3 DNA is TGTGCCAGTAGTATGATGAGGGGACGCCTCGAAAAACTGTTTTTT. Protein sequence: CASSMMRGRLEKLFF. V gene TRBV19 combines with J gene TRBJ1-4, with D tentatively TRBD1 (5 bases). The V gene lost 3 bases and the J gene lost 8 bases, with 16 bases spanning the gap. There are 15 residues in the CDR3. Per the germline V gene, CDR1 is LNHDA and CDR2 is SQIVND (reference sequence).

This clone was picked up one time. The chain uses TRBV6-5 and TRBJ1-5; D is possibly TRBD1 (5 bases). Trimming took off 8 bases at V and 5 bases at J, with 13 bases between the two ends. The CDR3 runs to 13 residues. CDR1 is MNHEY, CDR2 SVGAGI, per germline. Here the CDR3 DNA reads TGTGCCAGCCAAGACAGCGGACATCAGCCCCAGCATTTT. Translated, it gives CASQDSGHQPQHF.

This chain connects TRBV30 to TRBJ1-2; D is perhaps TRBD1 (6 bases). The CDR3 spans 13 residues. The V end was cut by 6 bases, the J end by 0 bases, with 11 bases between. The germline gives CDR1 GTSNPN, CDR2 SVGIG (reference sequence). The DNA for the CDR3 is TGTGCCTGTCAGGACAGAGCTAACTATGGCTACACCTTC. This gives the protein CACQDRANYGYTF.

This chain uses TRBV2 with TRBJ1-1; D gene uncertain. CDR1 and CDR2 from the germline V gene are SNHLY and FYNNEI. V shed 4 bases and J shed 5 bases, with 2 bases lying between them. CDR3 size: 10 residues. The CDR3 DNA follows: TGTGCCAGCAGTGGTACTGAAGCTTTCTTT. This gives the protein CASSGTEAFF. The full variable domain, rest sourced from reference TRBV2 and TRBJ1-1, is EPEVTQTPSHQVTQMGQEVILRCVPISNHLYFYWYRQILGQKVEFLVSFYNNEISEKSEIFDDQFSVERPDGSNFTLKIRSTKLEDSAMYFCASSGTEAFFGQGTRLTVV.

This clone was detected only once. The chain recombines TRBV7-2 with TRBJ2-1, with D perhaps TRBD2 (5 bases). V dropped 1 base and J dropped 0 bases, with 7 bases sitting between them. CDR1 is SGHTA and CDR2 is FQGNSA in the germline V gene. The CDR3 is made up of 15 amino acids. The CDR3 DNA reads TGTGCCAGCAGCTTAGATGGGAGCTCCTACAATGAGCAGTTCTTC. As protein: CASSLDGSSYNEQFF.

The chain couples TRBV19 to TRBJ1-4; the D gene is possibly TRBD1 (5 bases). V gave up 3 bases and J gave up 5 bases, with 16 bases separating them. This CDR3 comprises 16 residues. Germline values: CDR1 LNHDA, CDR2 SQIVND (reference sequence). The CDR3 region has the DNA TGTGCCAGTAGTATTACCGGGGGTGACGGCAATGAAAAACTGTTTTTT. Translation: CASSITGGDGNEKLFF.

The V call is TRBV10-1, the J call TRBJ1-4; the D gene is possibly TRBD1 (5 bases). The ends were cut back, 0 bases at V and 13 bases at J, with 18 bases in the middle. This CDR3 spans 15 amino acids. Germline lookup yields CDR1 WNHNN and CDR2 SYGVQD (reference sequence). CDR3 bases: TGCGCCAGCAGTGAGTCGGCAGGGAGGTTCGGAAGACTGTTTTTT. This sequence encodes CASSESAGRFGRLFF.

The chain joins TRBV28 to TRBJ1-1; 7 nucleotides match TRBD1. Germline loops: CDR1 MDHEN, CDR2 SYDVKM. Trimming cost V 6 bases and J 12 bases; bases outside gene matches: 7. The CDR3 sequence is 11 residues long. The CDR3 DNA follows: TGTGCCAGCAGAAAAAGGGACAGTACTTTCTTT. Translating it yields CASRKRDSTFF.